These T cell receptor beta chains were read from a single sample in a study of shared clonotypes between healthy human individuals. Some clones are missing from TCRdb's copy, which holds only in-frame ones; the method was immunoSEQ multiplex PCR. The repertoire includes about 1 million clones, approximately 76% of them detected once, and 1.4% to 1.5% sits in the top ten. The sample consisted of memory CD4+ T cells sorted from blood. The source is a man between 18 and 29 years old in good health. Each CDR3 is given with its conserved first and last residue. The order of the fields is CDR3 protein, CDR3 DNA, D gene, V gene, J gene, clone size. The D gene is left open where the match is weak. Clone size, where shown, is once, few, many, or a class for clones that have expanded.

CDR3aa: CASSSDGNNSPLHF
CDR3nt: TGTGCCAGCAGTTCGGACGGCAATAATTCACCCCTCCACTTT
d_gene: -
v_gene: TRBV6-5
j_gene: TRBJ1-6
abundance: -

CDR3aa: CASIRSNQPQHF
CDR3nt: TGTGCCAGCATAAGGAGCAATCAGCCCCAGCATTTT
d_gene: -
v_gene: TRBV28
j_gene: TRBJ1-5
abundance: -

CDR3aa: CASSPQSSGNTIYF
CDR3nt: TGTGCCAGCTCACCCCAATCCTCTGGAAACACCATATATTTT
d_gene: -
v_gene: TRBV18
j_gene: TRBJ1-3
abundance: -

CDR3aa: CASRSGTETDTQYF
CDR3nt: TGCGCCAGCCGATCGGGGACGGAGACGGATACGCAGTATTTT
d_gene: -
v_gene: TRBV5-1
j_gene: TRBJ2-3
abundance: -

CDR3aa: CASSNSAGWPQHF
CDR3nt: TGTGCCAGCAGCAACTCCGCAGGGTGGCCCCAGCATTTT
d_gene: -
v_gene: TRBV7-2
j_gene: TRBJ1-5
abundance: once

CDR3aa: CASSSGQGGQRDGYTF
CDR3nt: TGTGCCAGCAGTTCAGGACAGGGGGGGCAACGGGATGGCTACACCTTC
d_gene: TRBD1
v_gene: TRBV27
j_gene: TRBJ1-2
abundance: few

CDR3aa: CASSSSTGNTDTQYF
CDR3nt: TGTGCCAGCAGCTCGAGTACAGGGAACACAGATACGCAGTATTTT
d_gene: -
v_gene: TRBV7-8
j_gene: TRBJ2-3
abundance: -

CDR3aa: CASSLVDSNEQAEAFF
CDR3nt: TGCGCCAGCAGCTTGGTCGATTCAAATGAACAAGCTGAAGCTTTCTTT
d_gene: -
v_gene: TRBV5-1
j_gene: TRBJ1-1
abundance: -

CDR3aa: CASSLGGGLNYNEQFF
CDR3nt: TGCGCCAGCAGCTTGGGAGGGGGTCTCAATTACAATGAGCAGTTCTTC
d_gene: -
v_gene: TRBV5-1
j_gene: TRBJ2-1
abundance: -

CDR3aa: CASGGQSYGYTF
CDR3nt: TGTGCCAGTGGTGGACAGAGCTATGGCTACACCTTC
d_gene: -
v_gene: TRBV19
j_gene: TRBJ1-2
abundance: -

CDR3aa: CAISPSGTGTSGSETQYF
CDR3nt: TGTGCCATCAGCCCCAGTGGGACGGGGACTAGTGGGTCGGAGACCCAGTACTTC
d_gene: TRBD2
v_gene: TRBV10-3
j_gene: TRBJ2-5
abundance: -

CDR3aa: CASSIIPGARLSLGYGYTF
CDR3nt: TGTGCCAGTAGTATTATCCCCGGAGCCCGACTCTCCCTCGGGTATGGCTACACCTTC
d_gene: -
v_gene: TRBV19
j_gene: TRBJ1-2
abundance: -